Each of the 15 T cell receptor beta chains below was sequenced from the same sample in a study of CD8 T cells in Susac syndrome. The authors reverse transcribed roughly 0.5 to 1 ug RNA with random hexamers. MiXCR was run by TCRdb on the immunoSEQ multiplex PCR reads, yielding one entry per CDR3 protein. The sample has about 150,000 distinct CDR3 sequences; around 95% are singletons. Sequencing was carried out using CD8+ T cells from PBMCs. The receptors were sampled from a human donor with multiple sclerosis.

This clonotype has just one count. The chain recombines TRBV5-1 with TRBJ2-1; D perhaps matches TRBD2 (6 bases). The CDR3 loop spans 16 amino acids. V was cut by 4 bases and J by 7 bases, with 21 bases left in between. The germline V gene has CDR1 SGHRS and CDR2 YFSETQ. This CDR3 reads CASSPGGSSLGNEQFF. The CDR3 DNA follows: TGCGCCAGCAGCCCCGGGGGATCCTCACTAGGGAATGAGCAGTTCTTC.

The chain is built from TRBV11-2 and TRBJ2-1; D gene uncertain. The CDR3 has 12 residues. Trimming removed 6 bases at V and 10 bases at J, with 13 bases between. Germline V gene lookup returns CDR1 SGHAT and CDR2 FQNNGV. The CDR3 sequence is CASSLIRWEQFF. The CDR3 coding sequence is TGTGCCAGCAGTCTTATCCGTTGGGAGCAGTTCTTC.

The genes are TRBV9 and TRBJ2-5; TRBD1 is a possible D gene (6 bases). The CDR3 extends over 17 amino acids. Germline CDR1 and CDR2: SGDLS and YYNGEE. Trimming took off 0 bases at V and 0 bases at J, with 15 bases between the two ends. The CDR3 reads CASSVADAPGDQETQYF. CDR3 DNA sequence: TGTGCCAGCAGCGTAGCTGATGCCCCAGGGGACCAAGAGACCCAGTACTTC.

The V and J genes are TRBV27 and TRBJ2-1, with D tentatively TRBD1 or TRBD2 (5 bases each). This CDR3 has 17 amino acids. Germline assignment: CDR1 MNHEY and CDR2 SMNVEV (reference sequence). V was trimmed by 7 bases and J by 2 bases, leaving 21 bases between them. CDR3: CASNPIYRDGAYNEQFF. The CDR3 DNA is TGTGCCAGCAATCCCATATACCGGGACGGAGCCTACAATGAGCAGTTCTTC.

The V gene is TRBV12-3 or TRBV12-4, the J gene TRBJ2-7; unclear D gene. Deletions cut 2 bases from V and 0 bases from J, with 5 bases between. The CDR3 length is 13 residues. DNA for the CDR3: TGTGCCAGCAGTTTAAAGGACTCCTACGAGCAGTACTTC. It is translated as CASSLKDSYEQYF.

The CDR3 loop is CASSQDRDSTEKLFF. CDR3 coding DNA: TGCGCCAGCAGCCAAGACCGGGACAGCACTGAAAAACTGTTTTTT. The V call is TRBV4-3, the J call TRBJ1-4, with TRBD1 matching 7 bases. The CDR3 extends over 15 amino acids. V was pared by 0 bases and J by 7 bases, with 5 bases of the junction left unmatched. Germline CDR1 is LGHNA and CDR2 is YSLEER.

The chain links TRBV15 to TRBJ1-2, with TRBD1 matching over 9 bases. The CDR3 covers 19 residues. Per germline, CDR1 LNHNV and CDR2 YYDKDF (reference sequence). V lost 1 base and J lost 9; bases outside the gene matches: 21. CDR3 sequence reads: CATSRGKPFGQGPTRSYTF. The CDR3 DNA reads TGTGCCACCAGCAGAGGAAAGCCTTTCGGACAGGGGCCAACAAGGAGCTACACCTTC.

The V and J genes are TRBV20-1 and TRBJ1-2; 9 nucleotides align to TRBD1. Germline CDR1 reads DFQATT; CDR2 reads SNEGSKA (reference sequence). The CDR3 is 14 residues long. V lost 0 bases, J lost 5 bases, and 4 bases stayed unmatched. The CDR3 region is CSARDDRGLYGYTF. The CDR3 DNA follows: TGCAGTGCTAGAGACGACAGGGGGTTGTATGGCTACACCTTC.

The rearrangement uses TRBV23-1 and TRBJ2-3; D possibly uses TRBD1 or TRBD2 (5 bases each). TRBV23-1 carries the ORF label, with uncertain function. The CDR3 totals 17 residues. Trimming stripped 4 bases from V and 2 bases from J, with 19 bases between. The CDR3 protein is CASSLSGTGENTDTQYF. DNA of the CDR3: TGCGCCAGCAGTCTCTCGGGGACGGGCGAAAACACAGATACGCAGTATTTT.

This chain joins TRBV20-1 and TRBJ1-1; D is ambiguous. Germline values: CDR1 DFQATT, CDR2 SNEGSKA (reference sequence). This CDR3 has 13 amino acids. The germline V and J ends were trimmed by 5 bases and 1 base, with 11 bases remaining between them. The CDR3 sequence: CSAPALGNTEAFF. In DNA form, the CDR3 reads TGCAGTGCTCCCGCCTTGGGGAACACTGAAGCTTTCTTT.

V gene TRBV20-1 combines with J gene TRBJ1-2; tentative D call: TRBD1 (5 bases). The CDR3 is 15 residues long. V was cut by 3 bases and J by 2 bases, with 16 bases left in between. Germline V lookup: CDR1 DFQATT, CDR2 SNEGSKA (reference sequence). CDR3 coding DNA: TGCAGTGCTAGTGGGTCGGGGGACGCCAACTATGGCTACACCTTC. Translation gives CSASGSGDANYGYTF.

V and J are TRBV7-9 and TRBJ2-5; TRBD1 matches 9 bases. This CDR3 spans 15 amino acids. Germline values: CDR1 SEHNR, CDR2 FQNEAQ (reference sequence). V shed 5 bases and J 3 bases; nucleotides not matched to a gene: 7. This chain's CDR3 is CASSISGQGKETQYF. CDR3 in DNA: TGTGCCAGCAGCATTTCGGGACAGGGTAAAGAGACCCAGTACTTC.

The V gene is TRBV29-1, the J gene TRBJ1-1; possibly TRBD1 for D (5 bases). The CDR3 totals 13 residues. CDR1 and CDR2 (germline): SQVTM, ANQGSEA. The V end lost 6 bases, the J end lost 0 bases, and 11 bases lay between the germline ends. The CDR3 protein is CSVGPLLNTEAFF. In DNA form, the CDR3 reads TGCAGCGTGGGACCGCTATTGAACACTGAAGCTTTCTTT.

This clonotype has a single count. V gene TRBV5-6 combines with J gene TRBJ2-5; 8 positions agree with TRBD1. Gene TRBJ2-1 matches the end of the DNA better, so the J call may be wrong. Germline CDR1 is SGHDT and CDR2 is YYEEEE. CDR3 length: 13 residues. In DNA form, the CDR3 reads TGTGCCAGCAGCCCAGGGGGCAGTTTTTCCCAGTTCTTC. Translated, it gives CASSPGGSFSQFF.

The gene calls are TRBV29-1 and TRBJ1-2; D ambiguous. The CDR3 is 11 residues long. The V gene lost 3 bases and the J gene lost 4 bases, with 6 bases spanning the gap. The germline V gene encodes CDR1 SQVTM and CDR2 ANQGSEA. CDR3 region: CSVDGSYGYTF. In nucleotides, the CDR3 is TGCAGCGTTGATGGTTCCTATGGCTACACCTTC.